The subject of this entry is one TCR beta chain. This sample is part of a study of blood T cell repertoires in COVID-19. Study-wide context: COVID-19 samples, acute and convalescent, were from the United States, Italy and Spain.

V was cut by 6 bases and J by 0 bases, with 11 bases left in between. Per germline, CDR1 SNHLY and CDR2 FYNNEI. The CDR3 consists of 14 residues. In the authors' methods: How many nucleated cells were present was estimated from reference gene primer amplification. Measured with immunoSEQ multiplex PCR; TCRdb has only the in-frame clones, and not every one. The V and J calls and clone size come from that table; D and trimming were worked out from the DNA. Of roughly 350,000 clones listed, 85% were seen once; the top ten hold 3.5% to 4%. The V call is TRBV2, the J call TRBJ1-2; D uncertain. The receptor was isolated from a woman between 18 and 29 years old with acute or convalescent COVID-19. What was sequenced was peripheral blood. The CDR3 DNA follows: TGTGCCAGCAGGTCTGACATGACTAACTATGGCTACACCTTC. It specifies CASRSDMTNYGYTF.